These 16 T cell receptor beta chains came from one sample sequenced in a study of spatial heterogeneity in lung cancer. Time point noted: blood at routine non-recurrence follow-up after resection. Material for sequencing was whole RNA from tumor, nontumor lung or frozen PBMC, left unsorted. In TCRdb, the 5' RACE reads were re-called with MiXCR into one record per CDR3 protein. The sample has about 120,000 distinct CDR3 sequences, approximately 12% seen once. Sequenced material: PBMCs, taken at follow-up. The source of these receptors is a male donor with early-stage non-small cell lung cancer.

This chain uses TRBV10-2 with TRBJ1-1; 7 bases map to TRBD1. From germline, CDR1 is WSHSY and CDR2 SAAADI. The CDR3 has 14 amino acids. V was pared by 2 bases and J by 7 bases, with 7 bases of the junction left unmatched. The CDR3 is CASSEQGGGSEAFF. The CDR3 nucleotides read TGCGCCAGCAGTGAGCAGGGGGGAGGGAGTGAAGCTTTCTTT.

The chain recombines TRBV20-1 with TRBJ1-5; TRBD1 matches at 8 bases. This CDR3 has 12 amino acids. Germline loops: CDR1 DFQATT, CDR2 SNEGSKA (reference sequence). Germline trimming cut 5 bases from V and 5 bases from J; bases unmatched to any gene: 2. The CDR3 here is CSAGQGDQPQHF. The CDR3, as DNA: TGCAGTGCTGGACAGGGCGATCAGCCCCAGCATTTT.

In its sample, this clonotype was seen a few times. The chain uses TRBV28 and TRBJ2-7; 9 nucleotides align to TRBD2. The CDR3 has 13 amino acids. V lost 6 bases and J lost 2; bases outside the gene matches: 2. Germline V gene data show CDR1 as MDHEN and CDR2 as SYDVKM. For the CDR3, the DNA is TGTGCCAGCAGGCGGGGGGGCCCCTACGAGCAGTACTTC. Protein sequence: CASRRGGPYEQYF.

CDR3 residues: CASSYGVLDYEQYF. The CDR3 region has the DNA TGTGCCAGCAGTTACGGCGTGCTCGACTACGAGCAGTACTTC. This sequence joins TRBV6-5 and TRBJ2-7; D uncertain. V lost 2 bases and J 3 bases, leaving 11 bases between the germline ends. There are 14 residues in the CDR3. From germline, CDR1 is MNHEY and CDR2 SVGAGI.

This clonotype showed up many times. V and J are TRBV28 and TRBJ1-6; 7 nucleotides line up with TRBD1. This CDR3 is 17 amino acids long. CDR1 is MDHEN and CDR2 is SYDVKM in the germline V gene. The V gene end was trimmed by 10 bases and the J gene end by 0 bases; junction bases not matched to a gene: 12. The CDR3 spells CATCMTGRSSYNSPLHF. Here the CDR3 DNA reads TGTGCCACTTGTATGACAGGGAGGAGCTCCTATAATTCACCCCTCCACTTT.

In its sample, this clonotype was seen many times. DNA for the CDR3: TGTGCCAGCAGTTTGGGCTATGGCTACACCTTC. Amino acid sequence: CASSLGYGYTF. V and J are TRBV12-3 or TRBV12-4 and TRBJ1-2; unclear D gene. V dropped 3 bases and J dropped 4 bases, with 3 bases sitting between them. The CDR3 consists of 11 residues.

J is TRBJ1-4 and V is TRBV4-3; D gene uncertain. This CDR3 spans 16 amino acids. V lost 1 base and J lost 4, with 13 bases in between. Germline loops: CDR1 LGHNA, CDR2 YSLEER. The CDR3 loop reads CASSQGFGRDNEKLFF. The CDR3 DNA follows: TGCGCCAGCAGCCAAGGGTTCGGCCGGGATAATGAAAAACTGTTTTTT.

The chain employs TRBV7-9 and TRBJ1-1; TRBD1 aligns across 10 bases. The J segment lost 13 bases and the V segment lost 5 bases, leaving 7 bases of the junction unmatched. Germline loops: CDR1 SEHNR, CDR2 FQNEAQ (reference sequence). CDR3 size: 12 residues. The CDR3 loop reads CASSQDRGFYFF. CDR3 nucleotides: TGTGCCAGCAGCCAGGACAGGGGGTTTTATTTCTTT.

This clonotype appeared a single time. The chain has TRBV12-3 or TRBV12-4 and TRBJ1-5; D may be TRBD1 (5 bases). Trimming pared 5 bases from V and 1 base from J, leaving 9 bases between. The CDR3 loop spans 14 amino acids. The CDR3 bases are TGTGCCAGCAGTCCACAGGTGAGCAATCAGCCCCAGCATTTT. Amino acids: CASSPQVSNQPQHF.

The V and J genes are TRBV2 and TRBJ1-4; 11 bases map to TRBD1. The CDR3 covers 15 residues. The germline V gene has CDR1 SNHLY and CDR2 FYNNEI. J gave up 7 bases and V 5 bases, and 6 bases lay outside the gene matches. This CDR3 is CASSRTGGVSEKLFF. In DNA, the CDR3 is TGTGCCAGCAGTCGGACAGGGGGCGTGAGTGAAAAACTGTTTTTT.

The chain recombines TRBV5-6 with TRBJ1-3, with D unresolved. This CDR3 has 14 residues. The ends were cut back, 6 bases at V and 0 bases at J, with 10 bases in the middle. Germline loops: CDR1 SGHDT, CDR2 YYEEEE. DNA for the CDR3: TGTGCCAGCAACTCCTACTACTCTGGAAACACCATATATTTT. Amino acid sequence: CASNSYYSGNTIYF.

The chain combines TRBV21-1 with TRBJ1-3; no check of the table's D call, TRBD1, against the DNA was made. TRBV21-1 is annotated as a pseudogene. The CDR3 extends over 18 amino acids. CDR3 sequence reads: CASSKMGAPAVSGNTIYF. The CDR3 nucleotides are TGTGCCAGCAGCAAAATGGGGGCCCCTGCAGTCTCTGGAAACACCATATATTTT.

This clonotype was picked up a small number of times. The chain joins TRBV7-9 to TRBJ1-5; D gene ambiguous. This CDR3 contains 15 residues. Looked up from germline, CDR1 is SEHNR and CDR2 is FQNEAQ (reference sequence). V dropped 5 bases and J dropped 4 bases, with 15 bases sitting between them. The CDR3 DNA reads TGTGCCAGCAGCCCCGGGCCCGAGGATAATCAGCCCCAGCATTTT. Its protein product is CASSPGPEDNQPQHF.

The J gene is TRBJ2-5, the V gene TRBV10-1; TRBD2 is a possible D gene (7 bases). Between the trimmed V and J ends, which lost 4 bases and 4 bases, there was a span of 10 bases. Germline V gene data show CDR1 as WNHNN and CDR2 as SYGVQD (reference sequence). The CDR3 covers 13 residues. This CDR3 is CASSAGGLETQYF. In nucleotides, the CDR3 is TGCGCCAGCAGTGCGGGGGGCTTAGAGACCCAGTACTTC.

The chain is built from TRBV10-3 and TRBJ2-7, with a tentative D call TRBD1 (5 bases). CDR3 size: 13 residues. V lost 3 bases, J lost 4 bases, and 10 bases lay in between. Germline V gene lookup returns CDR1 ENHRY and CDR2 SYGVKD. The CDR3 here is CAISDQGSYEQYF. CDR3 sequence (DNA): TGTGCCATCAGTGATCAGGGCTCTTACGAGCAGTACTTC.

The chain recombines TRBV12-3 or TRBV12-4 with TRBJ1-6; TRBD1 matches 7 bases. Trimming took 7 bases from V and 6 from J; bases not matched to a gene: 6. The CDR3 extends over 14 amino acids. The CDR3: CASTADRINSPLHF. The CDR3 bases are TGTGCCAGCACTGCGGACAGGATTAATTCACCCCTCCACTTT.